The present entry profiles one TCR beta chain with its context. TCR beta VDJ and CDR3 profiling used genomic DNA as template. TCRdb redid the calling of the reads with MiXCR, one entry per CDR3 protein. The sample holds fewer than 200,000 distinct CDR3 sequences, more than 45% seen once. Patients who underwent sequencing had shown CD8+CD57+ cell expansion by flow cytometry. The data derive from a study of CD8+CD57+ T cells in acquired aplastic anemia. Between the trimmed V and J ends, which lost 4 bases and 8 bases, there was a span of 6 bases. Germline values: CDR1 LGHDT, CDR2 YNNKEL (reference sequence). The CDR3 is 12 residues long.

Specimen: sorted CD4+, CD8+, or CD8+CD57+ T cells (not recorded which) from PBMCs. V and J are TRBV3-1 and TRBJ1-6; unclear D gene. The TCR originated in a human donor with aplastic anemia. In DNA form, the CDR3 reads TGTGCCAGCAGCCGTGGGGATTCACCCCTCCACTTT. This sequence encodes CASSRGDSPLHF.